This T cell receptor (beta chain) stems from a study of radiotherapy plus CTLA-4 blockade in lung cancer. TCRdb's copy holds only in-frame clones and misses some; the assay was immunoSEQ multiplex PCR. This sample carries 130,000 or so clones, approximately 90% of them seen once, and the ten largest clones take approximately 7.2%. This clone was seen only once. This CDR3 comprises 15 residues. Germline V lookup: CDR1 SGHTA, CDR2 FQGNSA. The V end lost 2 bases, the J end lost 0 bases, and 7 bases lay between the germline ends. This TCR derives from a human donor with non-small cell lung cancer that progressed on radiotherapy plus ipilimumab. V is TRBV7-2 and J is TRBJ2-2; D ambiguous. The sample was peripheral blood, taken from a patient treated with radiotherapy plus ipilimumab. In nucleotides, the CDR3 is TGTGCCAGCAGCTTATTAACTTCGAACACCGGGGAGCTGTTTTTT. Protein product: CASSLLTSNTGELFF.